The 24 T cell receptor beta chains presented below share a single source sample, sequenced in a study of beta chain features in type 1 diabetes. All of the isolated RNA was reverse transcribed, so expressed TCRB transcripts were sequenced. Profiling relied on immunoSEQ multiplex PCR, and the TCRdb table lists in-frame clones only, not all of them. The sample consists of around 500,000 clones, around 10% of them appearing once. The specimen sequenced was naive CD4+ T cells from blood. These receptors were taken from a woman aged 18 to 35 in good health.

The chain employs TRBV29-1 and TRBJ1-1; TRBD1 might be the D (5 bases). The ends were cut back, 4 bases at V and 11 bases at J, with 20 bases in the middle. The germline V gene has CDR1 SQVTM and CDR2 ANQGSEA. The CDR3 sequence is 13 residues long. The CDR3 DNA reads TGCAGCGTTGTATCCTGGCCGGGGGGGATGGCTTTCTTT. Encoded protein: CSVVSWPGGMAFF.

This clone turned up a few times. The chain links TRBV5-4 to TRBJ2-4, with TRBD1 identical over 9 bases. The CDR3 totals 14 residues. V shed 5 bases and J 9 bases; nucleotides not matched to a gene: 9. Germline values: CDR1 SGHNT, CDR2 YYREEE (reference sequence). CDR3 amino acids: CASRTWTGEGIQYF. The CDR3 coding sequence is TGTGCCAGCAGAACATGGACAGGGGAAGGCATTCAGTACTTC.

This clone was seen a handful of times. The chain couples TRBV7-2 to TRBJ2-1; D is ambiguous. CDR3 length equals 15 residues. Germline lookup yields CDR1 SGHTA and CDR2 FQGNSA. V was trimmed by 1 base and J by 10 bases, leaving 17 bases between them. The CDR3 sequence is CASSLVWGGEREQFF. DNA for the CDR3: TGTGCCAGCAGCTTAGTATGGGGTGGGGAACGGGAGCAGTTCTTC.

This chain links TRBV5-1 with TRBJ2-1, with 12 bases aligning to TRBD1. With 2 bases clipped from V and 8 bases from J, the junction kept 5 bases outside the gene matches. Per germline, CDR1 SGHRS and CDR2 YFSETQ. This CDR3 spans 15 amino acids. CDR3: CASSLPGQGAHEQFF. The CDR3 coding sequence is TGCGCCAGCAGCTTACCGGGACAGGGGGCCCATGAGCAGTTCTTC.

This clone turned up a few times. The rearrangement joins TRBV9 to TRBJ2-1; 8 positions match TRBD2. Germline-derived CDR1 and CDR2 are SGDLS and YYNGEE. The V gene end was trimmed by 4 bases and the J gene end by 1 base; junction bases not matched to a gene: 13. The CDR3 sequence is 18 residues long. CDR3 DNA sequence: TGTGCCAGCAGCCCAGGGATAAGCGGGAGAGAATCCTACAATGAGCAGTTCTTC. It translates to CASSPGISGRESYNEQFF.

The chain links TRBV4-1 to TRBJ2-7, with 7 positions matching TRBD1. CDR1 and CDR2 (germline): MGHRA, YSYEKL. Germline trimming cut 4 bases from V and 6 bases from J; bases unmatched to any gene: 12. CDR3 length: 15 residues. CDR3 nucleotide sequence: TGCGCCAGCAGCCCCAACCCGACAGGGCTCAGCGAGCAGTACGTC. Amino acids: CASSPNPTGLSEQYV.

The J gene is TRBJ2-1, the V gene TRBV5-6; TRBD1 matches 8 bases. The germline gives CDR1 SGHDT, CDR2 YYEEEE. V was pared by 4 bases and J by 2 bases, with 5 bases of the junction left unmatched. The CDR3 runs to 15 residues. The CDR3 DNA sequence: TGTGCCAGCAGCCAAGACAGGGGAACCTACAATGAGCAGTTCTTC. This codes for CASSQDRGTYNEQFF.

This clone was recorded many times. This chain links TRBV21-1 with TRBJ2-7; the table's D call of TRBD1 was not tested on the DNA. TRBV21-1 is noted as a pseudogene. CDR3 length equals 13 residues. As DNA, the CDR3 is TGTGCCAGCAGCAAAGGCAGGGAATACGAGCAGTACGTC. Protein sequence: CASSKGREYEQYV.

This clone was observed a few times. The chain has TRBV13 and TRBJ1-2; a weak D match, TRBD1 (5 bases). Trimming pared 0 bases from V and 6 bases from J, leaving 11 bases between. Looked up from germline, CDR1 is PRHDT and CDR2 is FYEKMQ (reference sequence). The CDR3 has 14 amino acids. For the CDR3, the DNA is TGTGCCAGCAGCTTAGGGCAGGGCGAAAATGGCTACACCTTC. Its protein is CASSLGQGENGYTF.

This clone was picked up one time. The V call is TRBV7-2, the J call TRBJ2-5; a weak D match, TRBD2 (6 bases). Between the trimmed V and J ends, which lost 4 bases and 2 bases, there was a span of 14 bases. The CDR3 sequence is 15 residues long. Germline lookup yields CDR1 SGHTA and CDR2 FQGNSA. CDR3 nucleotide sequence: TGTGCCAGCAGCTCAAGGGAGACTAGACAAGAGACCCAGTACTTC. It encodes CASSSRETRQETQYF.

The rearrangement uses TRBV5-1 and TRBJ2-3; D is tentatively TRBD1 or TRBD2 (5 bases each). Germline V gives CDR1 SGHRS, CDR2 YFSETQ. Trimming left V 7 bases short and J 0 bases short, with 9 bases between. The CDR3 totals 13 residues. This chain's CDR3 is CASRDGSTDTQYF. CDR3 nucleotides: TGCGCCAGCCGGGACGGTAGCACAGATACGCAGTATTTT.

This chain uses TRBV4-1 with TRBJ1-2; 11 bases fit TRBD1. V shed 4 bases and J 4 bases; nucleotides not matched to a gene: 8. Germline V gives CDR1 MGHRA, CDR2 YSYEKL. This CDR3 contains 16 residues. The CDR3, as DNA: TGCGCCAGCAGCCCGCTCGCCGGGACAGGGGGCTATGGCTACACCTTC. This gives the protein CASSPLAGTGGYGYTF.

This clone was observed a handful of times. V and J are TRBV7-2 and TRBJ1-2; 9 bases map to TRBD1. From germline, CDR1 is SGHTA and CDR2 FQGNSA. V gave up 6 bases and J gave up 4 bases; unmatched junction bases: 9. This CDR3 comprises 15 residues. The chain's CDR3 is CASSLSTGGPYGYTF. The CDR3 nucleotides read TGTGCCAGCAGTCTCTCCACAGGGGGCCCCTATGGCTACACCTTC.

CDR3 DNA: TGTGCCAGCAGCGCAGGGACAGTAGGGACCCAGTACTTC. It is translated as CASSAGTVGTQYF. The gene calls are TRBV9 and TRBJ2-5, with TRBD1 identical over 7 bases. This CDR3 region has 13 residues. The ends lost 3 bases at V and 7 bases at J; junction bases unmatched: 6. Germline values: CDR1 SGDLS, CDR2 YYNGEE.

The V gene is TRBV30, the J gene TRBJ1-3; weak D call: TRBD1 (6 bases). Trimming shortened V by 2 bases and J by 0 bases, and 17 bases separated the two germline ends. The CDR3 extends over 17 amino acids. Germline CDR1 reads GTSNPN; CDR2 reads SVGIG (reference sequence). CDR3 DNA sequence: TGTGCCTGGAGTACTTTCCGACAGGCCGGCTCTGGAAACACCATATATTTT. Protein: CAWSTFRQAGSGNTIYF.

J is TRBJ1-3 and V is TRBV19; tentatively, D is TRBD1 (6 bases). V lost 7 bases and J 0 bases, leaving 16 bases between the germline ends. The CDR3 spans 16 residues. Germline CDR1 reads LNHDA; CDR2 reads SQIVND (reference sequence). CDR3 in DNA: TGTGCCAGTAAGCAACGAGGACAGAACTCTGGAAACACCATATATTTT. Protein: CASKQRGQNSGNTIYF.

The chain uses TRBV29-1 and TRBJ1-2; no firm D call. Trimming removed 7 bases from V and 8 bases from J, with 11 bases in between. CDR1 and CDR2 (germline): SQVTM, ANQGSEA. This CDR3 comprises 10 residues. CDR3 protein: CSGDDSGYTF. Written as DNA, the CDR3 is TGCAGCGGTGACGATTCGGGCTACACCTTC.

The chain couples TRBV7-8 to TRBJ1-2; tentative D call: TRBD1 (6 bases). The CDR3 runs 14 residues. Per the germline V gene, CDR1 is SGHVS and CDR2 is FQNEAQ. Here the CDR3 reads CASYGGTSNYGYTF. The DNA for the CDR3 is TGTGCGAGCTATGGCGGGACATCTAACTATGGCTACACCTTC.

CDR3 sequence reads: CAWSGTGTTSYYGYTF. DNA of the CDR3: TGTGCCTGGAGTGGGACAGGGACCACTTCGTACTATGGCTACACCTTC. V and J are TRBV30 and TRBJ1-2, with TRBD1 matching 8 bases. This CDR3 is 16 amino acids long. The germline V gene has CDR1 GTSNPN and CDR2 SVGIG (reference sequence). Losses at the gene ends were 1 base for V and 3 bases for J; bases not matched to a gene: 10.

This clone has only a few counts. This sequence joins TRBV29-1 and TRBJ2-3; 15 nucleotides match TRBD2. Germline lookup yields CDR1 SQVTM and CDR2 ANQGSEA. The CDR3 totals 18 residues. V lost 4 bases to trimming and J lost 2 bases; unmatched junction nucleotides: 10. The CDR3 DNA is TGCAGCGTTGTGGGACTAGCGGGGGGCCAACTCATCACAGATACGCAGTATTTT. Its translation: CSVVGLAGGQLITDTQYF.

V and J are TRBV6-5 and TRBJ2-1; D may match TRBD1 or TRBD2 (5 bases each). Trimming pared 7 bases from V and 5 bases from J, leaving 18 bases between. The CDR3 consists of 15 residues. Per the germline V gene, CDR1 is MNHEY and CDR2 is SVGAGI. CDR3 sequence (DNA): TGTGCCAGCATTCGGGATGGGGCAGGCGACAATGAGCAGTTCTTC. This sequence encodes CASIRDGAGDNEQFF.

V is TRBV4-3 and J is TRBJ2-3; the D gene is possibly TRBD2 (6 bases). Germline CDR1 is LGHNA and CDR2 is YSLEER. V lost 2 bases and J lost 4, with 13 bases in between. CDR3 size: 15 residues. The CDR3 nucleotides read TGCGCCAGCAGCCAAAAAGGTGGAGGGGCAGATACGCAGTATTTT. Protein sequence: CASSQKGGGADTQYF.

This clone turned up a few times. The V gene is TRBV30, the J gene TRBJ2-5, with 10 bases aligning to TRBD1. CDR1 GTSNPN and CDR2 SVGIG come from the germline V gene (reference sequence). This CDR3 is 15 amino acids long. Trimming took 2 bases from V and 2 from J; bases not matched to a gene: 5. The CDR3 DNA follows: TGTGCCTGGAGTCGACAGGGGGCTCTACAAGAGACCCAGTACTTC. Translated, it gives CAWSRQGALQETQYF.

The chain recombines TRBV27 with TRBJ2-3; the D gene is possibly TRBD2 (6 bases). Germline-derived CDR1 and CDR2 are MNHEY and SMNVEV (reference sequence). The CDR3 length is 16 residues. Trimming left V 5 bases short and J 2 bases short, with 17 bases between. The CDR3 is CASSPKTGLFTDTQYF. As DNA, the CDR3 is TGTGCCAGCAGTCCGAAAACTGGACTATTCACAGATACGCAGTATTTT.